This T cell receptor (beta chain) was identified in a study of T cells in Graves' hyperthyroidism and ophthalmopathy. Graves' hyperthyroidism was deemed stable given no ophthalmopathy progression within 18 months. Authors of the study amplified TCR beta CDR3 regions from RNA transcripts. During a first-round RT-PCR of the TCR CDR3, the HTBI primer set was used. TCRdb re-analysed the multiplex PCR reads in MiXCR, keeping a single row per CDR3 protein. The sample lists 700,000 to 950,000 distinct CDR3 sequences, roughly a third occurring once. V lost 4 bases and J lost 9; bases outside the gene matches: 5. Germline V gives CDR1 SGHDT, CDR2 YYEEEE. The CDR3 totals 13 residues.

V usage is TRBV5-6 and J usage is TRBJ2-5; 11 bases match TRBD2. Sequenced: blood. This clonotype was obtained from a woman aged 40 to 50 with Graves' hyperthyroidism. CDR3 residues: CASSTTSGRSQYF. In DNA, the CDR3 is TGTGCCAGCAGCACAACTAGCGGGAGATCCCAGTACTTC.